The 14 T cell receptor beta chains in this list originate from one sample, sequenced in a study of blood T cell dynamics during melanoma immunotherapy. Time point meaning: week 3, after first cycle of checkpoint inhibitor. Method: immunoSEQ multiplex PCR; TCRdb's copy keeps in-frame clones and lacks some. Of 10,000 to 13,000 clones in the sample, about 89% were seen once. Sequencing used blood, obtained from a patient treated with checkpoint blockade. The receptor set was obtained from a human donor with melanoma.

The V and J genes are TRBV12-2 and TRBJ2-7; the table calls TRBD1, which could not be checked here. TRBV12-2 is a recognized pseudogene. The CDR3 is 16 residues long. The CDR3 sequence: CASRLDRKTCPYEQYV. As DNA, the CDR3 is TGTGCAAGTCGCCTAGACAGGAAAACCTGCCCCTACGAGCAGTACGTC.

The rearrangement links TRBV6-6 to TRBJ2-3, with D maybe TRBD2 (5 bases). Germline CDR1 and CDR2: MNHNY and SVGAGI (reference sequence). Trimming removed 5 bases from V and 0 bases from J, with 15 bases in between. The CDR3 loop spans 16 amino acids. The CDR3 is CASSPGLLTSTDTQYF. The CDR3 nucleotides read TGTGCCAGCAGTCCGGGGTTGCTAACGAGCACAGATACGCAGTATTTT.

This clone was detected once. The chain carries TRBV5-4 and TRBJ2-6, with no clear D. Trimming pared 4 bases from V and 1 base from J, leaving 6 bases between. CDR1 is SGHNT, CDR2 YYREEE, per germline (reference sequence). The CDR3 length is 14 residues. CDR3 loop: CASSRKSGANVLTF. CDR3 bases: TGTGCCAGCAGCCGTAAATCTGGGGCCAACGTCCTGACTTTC.

The rearrangement uses TRBV10-3 and TRBJ1-6; 9 bases align to TRBD1. Germline V gene sequence: CDR1 ENHRY, CDR2 SYGVKD. The J segment lost 5 bases and the V segment lost 6 bases, leaving 2 bases of the junction unmatched. The CDR3 spans 14 residues. The CDR3 nucleotides are TGTGCCATCAGGACAGGGGGGAATAATTCACCCCTCCACTTT. It yields the protein CAIRTGGNNSPLHF.

This clone appeared once. This sequence joins TRBV30 and TRBJ2-3, with D tentatively TRBD1 (6 bases). V lost 1 base to trimming and J lost 2 bases, with 13 bases between them. The germline CDR1 and CDR2 sequences are GTSNPN and SVGIG (reference sequence). The CDR3 consists of 15 residues. The CDR3 protein is CAWSDPGQLTDTQYF. The CDR3 DNA is TGTGCCTGGAGTGATCCGGGACAACTCACAGATACGCAGTATTTT.

The gene calls are TRBV5-4 and TRBJ2-7; D remains unclear. V shed 2 bases and J shed 0 bases, with 6 bases lying between them. CDR1 and CDR2 (germline): SGHNT, YYREEE (reference sequence). CDR3 size: 13 residues. The DNA for the CDR3 is TGTGCCAGCAGCTTTCCAGACTCCTACGAGCAGTACTTC. Residues: CASSFPDSYEQYF.

The chain couples TRBV5-5 to TRBJ1-4, with a tentative D call TRBD1 (6 bases). The CDR3 loop spans 15 amino acids. Deletions cut 4 bases from V and 5 bases from J, with 15 bases between. CDR1 and CDR2 from the germline V gene are SGHKS and YYEKEE (reference sequence). In nucleotides, the CDR3 is TGTGCCAGCAGCCCCGTGACAGGCCCGAATGAAAAACTGTTTTTT. Protein sequence: CASSPVTGPNEKLFF.

This clone was observed a few times. The CDR3 loop is CASSMLEQGGSPLHF. As DNA, the CDR3 is TGTGCCAGTAGTATGTTAGAACAGGGAGGTTCACCCCTCCACTTT. The chain is built from TRBV19 and TRBJ1-6; TRBD1 might be the D (6 bases). V was shortened by 3 bases and J by 9 bases, with 15 bases between the two germline ends. Germline V gives CDR1 LNHDA, CDR2 SQIVND (reference sequence). The CDR3 has 15 amino acids.

The rearrangement uses TRBV7-2 and TRBJ2-5; D gene uncertain. The ends were cut back, 3 bases at V and 4 bases at J, with 6 bases in the middle. The CDR3 is 12 amino acids. Per the germline V gene, CDR1 is SGHTA and CDR2 is FQGNSA. The chain's CDR3 is CASSLFGETQYF. CDR3 bases: TGTGCCAGCAGCTTGTTTGGAGAGACCCAGTACTTC.

The rearrangement uses TRBV6-6 and TRBJ1-5, with unresolved D. V lost 5 bases to trimming and J lost 10 bases, with 9 bases between them. Germline CDR1 MNHNY, CDR2 SVGAGI (reference sequence). This CDR3 spans 11 amino acids. The CDR3 sequence is CASSDAGPQHF. DNA of the CDR3: TGTGCCAGCAGTGACGCGGGTCCCCAGCATTTT.

The chain has TRBV15 and TRBJ1-5, with D hard to call. Germline CDR1 reads LNHNV; CDR2 reads YYDKDF (reference sequence). CDR3 size: 14 residues. V lost 2 bases and J lost 2, with 7 bases in between. The CDR3 sequence: CATSRPDGNQPQHF. The CDR3 DNA is TGTGCCACCAGCAGACCTGACGGCAATCAGCCCCAGCATTTT.

The chain uses TRBV2 and TRBJ1-1; 7 positions agree with TRBD1. The CDR3 contains 14 residues. The germline V gene encodes CDR1 SNHLY and CDR2 FYNNEI. Trimming took 6 bases from V and 1 from J; bases not matched to a gene: 5. CDR3 amino acids: CASSPGTANTEAFF. CDR3 DNA sequence: TGTGCCAGCAGCCCCGGGACAGCGAACACTGAAGCTTTCTTT.

The J gene is TRBJ2-3, the V gene TRBV9; TRBD2 is a possible D gene (5 bases). CDR3 length: 16 residues. Trimming left V 0 bases short and J 1 base short, with 12 bases between. In germline, CDR1 is SGDLS, CDR2 YYNGEE. The chain's CDR3 is CASSVAEGRGTDTQYF. CDR3 coding DNA: TGTGCCAGCAGCGTAGCTGAGGGCCGGGGCACAGATACGCAGTATTTT.

The V gene is TRBV19, the J gene TRBJ2-3, with D tentatively TRBD2 (5 bases). This CDR3 region has 15 residues. Between the trimmed V and J ends, which lost 0 bases and 1 base, there was a span of 8 bases. CDR1 and CDR2 (germline): LNHDA, SQIVND (reference sequence). This chain's CDR3 is CASSIDARGTDTQYF. The CDR3 nucleotides read TGTGCCAGTAGTATAGATGCGAGGGGCACAGATACGCAGTATTTT.